The entry below describes one T cell receptor beta chain. The data were obtained in a study of control samples from healthy donors and cancer patients. The length of the CDR3 is 15 residues. V dropped 0 bases and J dropped 0 bases, with 10 bases sitting between them. Germline V gene lookup returns CDR1 SGHTS and CDR2 YDEGEE. Sequencing was performed with immunoSEQ multiplex PCR; in TCRdb, only in-frame clones are kept and a portion is missing. The sample lists 350,000 to 450,000 clones, approximately 92% occurring once. The chain employs TRBV5-8 and TRBJ2-7; D uncertain. The specimen was PBMCs. This TCR was sampled from a man aged 40-55 years with head and neck cancer. CDR3 DNA: TGTGCCAGCAGCTTGGAACATGCGAGCTCCTACGAGCAGTACTTC. Translation gives CASSLEHASSYEQYF.